This T cell receptor (beta chain) is drawn from a study of shared clonotypes between healthy human individuals. At the level of the study: Plates per donor: three CD4 naive, three CD4 memory, two CD8 naive, one CD8 memory.

Worth noting for this clone: The antigen remains unidentified.

The CDR3 loop spans 13 amino acids. Germline V gives CDR1 SNHLY, CDR2 FYNNEI. Trimming took off 7 bases at V and 5 bases at J, with 14 bases between the two ends. Original analysis: As immunoSEQ supplied junction-only sequences (without quality scores), filtering differed. The table came from immunoSEQ multiplex PCR; TCRdb's copy has only in-frame clones and leaves some out. Clonal size and the V and J genes are those of that table, whereas D and trimming came from the DNA. Of millions of clones in the sample, roughly 96% were seen once. Findings and caveats of the study: Donor clonotype sharing was expected to depend on sequencing depth. Represented genetic and exposure-history diversity was restricted by having few donors.

The sample was naive CD4+ T cells sorted from blood. Subset in this sample: CD45RA+ positively selected. The source of this sequence is a man aged 18 to 29 in good health. The chain joins TRBV2 to TRBJ2-5; D is perhaps TRBD1 (5 bases). For the CDR3, the DNA is TGTGCCAGCATCAGGGAACGTGTGGAGACCCAGTACTTC. It specifies CASIRERVETQYF.